Listed below are T cell receptor beta chains from one sample, sequenced in a study of T-cell memory formation after mild COVID-19. TCRdb called the 5' RACE reads again in MiXCR, with one record for every CDR3 protein. The table records roughly 100,000 distinct CDR3 sequences, roughly an eighth of them present only once. Source material: PBMCs or a T cell subset sorted from them (not recorded which). These receptors all come from an adult woman who had mild COVID-19 (a few samples of this study predate the infection). Cell type and time point are not known. Both conserved end residues are part of each CDR3. A D gene is named only where the DNA matches it firmly. Expanded clones get a size class; other rows say once, few or many, or leave the size out.

abundance,d_gene,j_gene,v_gene,CDR3aa,CDR3nt
few,-,TRBJ2-7,TRBV7-9,CASSFDTHPYEQYF,TGTGCCAGCAGCTTCGACACTCACCCCTACGAGCAGTACTTC
-,-,TRBJ2-7,TRBV5-6,CASSFMTGEDEQYF,TGTGCCAGCAGCTTCATGACCGGGGAGGACGAGCAGTACTTC
-,-,TRBJ2-3,TRBV6-5,CASSYSAGTDTQYF,TGTGCCAGCAGTTACTCCGCGGGCACAGATACGCAGTATTTT
few,TRBD1,TRBJ2-7,TRBV29-1,CSVDSGQGALYEQYF,TGCAGCGTTGACTCGGGACAGGGGGCTTTGTACGAGCAGTACTTC
few,TRBD2,TRBJ2-1,TRBV7-8,CASSLPAGNEQFF,TGTGCCAGCAGCTTACCAGCGGGGAATGAGCAGTTCTTC
many,TRBD1,TRBJ2-2,TRBV6-2/TRBV6-3,CASTSGTEDSGELFF,TGTGCCAGCACATCCGGGACAGAGGATTCCGGGGAGCTGTTTTTT
few,-,TRBJ1-1,TRBV5-1,CASSLAGYEVNTEAFF,TGCGCCAGCAGCTTGGCTGGGTACGAGGTTAACACTGAAGCTTTCTTT
few,-,TRBJ2-7,TRBV9,CASSLSPGNEQYF,TGTGCCAGCAGCCTCTCCCCGGGCAACGAGCAGTACTTC
-,-,TRBJ2-5,TRBV4-3,CASSQDGGLGETQYF,TGCGCCAGCAGCCAAGACGGAGGGCTTGGGGAGACCCAGTACTTC
few,TRBD2,TRBJ2-2,TRBV27,CASRVLAGSTGELFF,TGTGCCAGCAGGGTCTTAGCGGGAAGCACCGGGGAGCTGTTTTTT
few,-,TRBJ2-7,TRBV27,CASSLAEGRLYEQYF,TGTGCCAGCAGTTTGGCAGAAGGACGCCTCTACGAGCAGTACTTC
-,TRBD2,TRBJ2-1,TRBV7-8,CASSPVAGEPYNEQFF,TGTGCCAGCAGTCCGGTGGCGGGAGAGCCCTACAATGAGCAGTTCTTC
-,-,TRBJ2-3,TRBV4-1,CASSQGTSTDTQYF,TGCGCCAGCAGCCAAGGGACTAGCACAGATACGCAGTATTTT
few,TRBD2,TRBJ2-1,TRBV5-6,CASSRLAGPNEQFF,TGTGCCAGCAGTCGACTAGCGGGCCCCAATGAGCAGTTCTTC
few,TRBD2,TRBJ2-5,TRBV20-1,CSARYRGLAYF,TGCAGTGCTAGATACCGGGGACTAGCGTACTTC
-,-,TRBJ2-6,TRBV15,CATARGSGANVLTF,TGTGCCACCGCCCGGGGATCTGGGGCCAACGTCCTGACTTTC
-,-,TRBJ1-1,TRBV9,CASSPSGGKDTEAFF,TGTGCCAGCAGCCCCTCGGGGGGGAAGGACACTGAAGCTTTCTTT
-,-,TRBJ2-5,TRBV4-1,CASRSAGTETQYF,TGCGCCAGCAGGTCGGCAGGGACGGAGACCCAGTACTTC
-,-,TRBJ2-7,TRBV5-1,CASSEGPGSYEQYF,TGCGCCAGCAGCGAGGGACCCGGCTCCTACGAGCAGTACTTC
few,TRBD2,TRBJ2-7,TRBV29-1,CSVETPGLAGATAYEQYF,TGCAGCGTAGAAACCCCCGGACTAGCGGGGGCCACGGCCTACGAGCAGTACTTC
few,TRBD1,TRBJ2-3,TRBV29-1,CSVWDSLTDTQYF,TGCAGCGTTTGGGACAGCCTCACAGATACGCAGTATTTT
-,-,TRBJ2-1,TRBV7-6,CASSLSQGFEQFF,TGTGCCAGCAGCTTATCCCAGGGTTTTGAGCAGTTCTTC
-,TRBD2,TRBJ2-4,TRBV5-5,CASSLDQTGLAGPPVENIQYF,TGTGCCAGCAGCTTGGACCAAACGGGACTAGCGGGCCCCCCGGTCGAAAACATTCAGTACTTC
few,TRBD2,TRBJ2-1,TRBV30,CAWSVRVAGGNEQFF,TGTGCCTGGAGTGTTAGGGTAGCGGGAGGGAATGAGCAGTTCTTC
-,TRBD1,TRBJ1-4,TRBV7-8,CASSSLTGWREKLFF,TGTGCCAGCAGCTCGTTGACAGGGTGGAGGGAAAAACTGTTTTTT
-,-,TRBJ1-2,TRBV4-1,CASSQDFQGSNGYTF,TGCGCCAGCAGCCAAGATTTCCAGGGAAGTAATGGCTACACCTTC
-,-,TRBJ2-7,TRBV18,CASSPPAGGGYEQYF,TGTGCCAGCTCACCACCGGCAGGGGGAGGATACGAGCAGTACTTC
many,TRBD1,TRBJ2-7,TRBV6-5,CASTPVAGGSYEQYF,TGTGCCAGCACCCCCGTGGCAGGGGGCTCCTACGAGCAGTACTTC
few,-,TRBJ1-1,TRBV4-1,CASSQIGQPYTEAFF,TGCGCCAGCAGCCAAATCGGACAGCCCTATACGGAAGCTTTCTTT
few,-,TRBJ2-3,TRBV27,CASSLSVTDTQYF,TGTGCCAGCAGTTTATCGGTCACAGATACGCAGTATTTT
few,-,TRBJ2-7,TRBV20-1,CSARDQGGQSPYYEQYF,TGCAGTGCTAGAGACCAGGGTGGACAGTCGCCATACTACGAGCAGTACTTC
few,-,TRBJ2-3,TRBV20-1,CSRGLVRGMVTDTQYF,TGCAGTAGGGGACTCGTGAGGGGTATGGTGACAGATACGCAGTATTTT
few,TRBD2,TRBJ2-1,TRBV24-1,CATSQGTSAYNEQFF,TGTGCCACCAGCCAAGGGACTAGCGCCTACAATGAGCAGTTCTTC
-,-,TRBJ2-7,TRBV7-6,CASSLAGREGARSYEQYF,TGTGCCAGCAGCTTAGCGGGACGGGAGGGGGCAAGGTCCTACGAGCAGTACTTC
few,TRBD1,TRBJ2-7,TRBV7-6,CASSFLGQGNEQYF,TGTGCCAGCAGCTTTCTGGGACAGGGGAACGAGCAGTACTTC
-,-,TRBJ1-5,TRBV7-9,CASSLGTQPQHF,TGTGCCAGCAGCTTAGGGACACAGCCCCAGCATTTT
-,-,TRBJ2-5,TRBV29-1,CSVETGTYEETQYF,TGCAGCGTTGAAACCGGGACGTACGAAGAGACCCAGTACTTC
few,TRBD1,TRBJ2-1,TRBV7-9,CASSLSYRTGYNEQFF,TGTGCCAGCAGCTTATCCTACCGGACAGGCTACAATGAGCAGTTCTTC
many,-,TRBJ2-1,TRBV11-2,CASSSGPALGNEQFF,TGTGCCAGCAGCTCCGGCCCGGCACTAGGCAATGAGCAGTTCTTC
-,TRBD2,TRBJ2-1,TRBV15,CATSRGSGISTEQFF,TGTGCCACCAGCAGAGGAAGCGGGATAAGCACTGAGCAGTTCTTC
-,-,TRBJ2-7,TRBV5-6,CASSFQESSYEQYF,TGTGCCAGCAGCTTTCAGGAGAGCTCCTACGAGCAGTACTTC
many,-,TRBJ2-7,TRBV5-1,CASSRLEGPGDEQYF,TGCGCCAGCAGCCGACTTGAAGGGCCGGGAGACGAGCAGTACTTC
-,-,TRBJ1-2,TRBV4-1,CASSQSRDTSIGYTF,TGCGCCAGCAGCCAATCCCGGGACACCTCTATCGGCTACACCTTC
few,-,TRBJ2-3,TRBV11-2,CASSFPGGGAHFGLDTDTQYF,TGTGCCAGCAGCTTCCCCGGTGGAGGGGCCCACTTCGGGTTAGACACAGATACGCAGTATTTT
-,-,TRBJ2-7,TRBV30,CAWSVASTQDF,TGTGCCTGGAGTGTTGCGTCGACTCAGGACTTC
many,-,TRBJ2-3,TRBV7-2,CASSPLAPSNTQYF,TGTGCCAGCAGCCCGTTGGCGCCCTCCAATACGCAGTATTTT